The T cell receptor (beta chain) under discussion was sequenced for a study of blood T cell repertoires in COVID-19. Study-level information: Sites across the United States, Italy and Spain contributed samples from acute and convalescent COVID-19. T cells, B-cell-depleted T cells, or PBMCs supplied cDNA or gDNA.

Authors' analysis steps: The assay estimated nucleated cells by amplifying reference gene primers. This table comes from immunoSEQ multiplex PCR, and its TCRdb copy is limited to in-frame clones, with some not included. V, J and clone size reflect that table, while D and trimming were determined from the DNA. The table has about 180,000 clones, around 80% seen once. A Seattle source enrolled patients during active infection and followed them longitudinally. The CDR3 sequence is 14 residues long. The V gene end was trimmed by 8 bases and the J gene end by 2 bases; junction bases not matched to a gene: 7. The germline gives CDR1 KGHSH, CDR2 LQKENI.

The chain joins TRBV18 to TRBJ2-5, with 8 bases identical to TRBD1. The source is a woman of 80 years or more with COVID-19, enrolled during active disease. The sample comprised peripheral blood. CDR3 protein: CASRFQGAQETQYF. The DNA for the CDR3 is TGTGCCAGCCGCTTTCAGGGGGCTCAAGAGACCCAGTACTTC.